The 21 T cell receptor beta chains below come from one sample, sequenced in a study of OX40 agonist ivuxolimab in advanced cancers. Repertoires were generated with immunoSEQ multiplex PCR, while TCRdb's copy carries only in-frame clones and drops some. The table has about 70,000 clones, approximately 86% seen once; the top ten hold approximately 0.86%. Specimen: CD4+ or CD8+ T cells sorted from blood, collected in a trial of the OX40 agonist ivuxolimab. The receptors were gathered from an adult with an advanced solid tumor such as melanoma, head and neck, liver or kidney cancer.

This chain joins TRBV9 and TRBJ2-3; D possibly corresponds to TRBD1 (7 bases). The CDR3 totals 14 residues. CDR1 is SGDLS and CDR2 is YYNGEE in the germline V gene. Trimming took off 4 bases at V and 4 bases at J, with 13 bases between the two ends. The CDR3 sequence is CASSPRRGADTQYF. CDR3 nucleotide sequence: TGTGCCAGCAGCCCCCGCAGGGGGGCAGATACGCAGTATTTT. Drawing the rest from reference TRBV9 and TRBJ2-3, the complete variable domain is DSGVTQTPKHLITATGQRVTLRCSPRSGDLSVYWYQQSLDQGLQFLIQYYNGEERAKGNILERFSAQQFPDLHSELNLSSLELGDSALYFCASSPRRGADTQYFGPGTRLTVL.

The chain carries TRBV5-3 and TRBJ1-1; 7 bases match TRBD1. TRBV5-3 falls under the ORF class, with uncertain function. This CDR3 comprises 16 residues. Unmatched junction bases numbered 17, after V lost 4 bases and J lost 8 bases. The CDR3 sequence is CARSREPGQFEGEAFF. For the CDR3, the DNA is TGTGCCAGAAGCCGGGAACCGGGACAGTTCGAGGGAGAAGCTTTCTTT.

The chain has TRBV5-1 and TRBJ1-4; D call uncertain. From germline, CDR1 is SGHRS and CDR2 YFSETQ. The CDR3 runs to 17 residues. Deletions cut 0 bases from V and 3 bases from J, with 15 bases between. As DNA, the CDR3 is TGCGCCAGCAGCTTGGGGCCGAACCGCCGGGCTAATGAAAAACTGTTTTTT. It specifies CASSLGPNRRANEKLFF.

The V and J genes are TRBV7-2 and TRBJ2-7; D is ambiguous. V was shortened by 3 bases and J by 4 bases, with 19 bases between the two germline ends. This CDR3 has 16 amino acids. Germline V gives CDR1 SGHTA, CDR2 FQGNSA. CDR3 sequence reads: CASSFSRPNYPYEQYF. In nucleotides, the CDR3 is TGTGCCAGCAGCTTCTCCCGTCCTAATTACCCATACGAGCAGTACTTC.

The rearrangement uses TRBV15 and TRBJ2-3; D gene uncertain. The ends were cut back, 4 bases at V and 6 bases at J, with 11 bases in the middle. Germline assignment: CDR1 LNHNV and CDR2 YYDKDF (reference sequence). This CDR3 has 13 amino acids. The CDR3 here is CATSMNLRDTQYF. DNA of the CDR3: TGTGCCACCAGCATGAACCTGAGGGATACGCAGTATTTT. The variable domain in full, with the rest retrieved from reference TRBV15 and TRBJ2-3, is DAMVIQNPRYQVTQFGKPVTLSCSQTLNHNVMYWYQQKSSQAPKLLFHYYDKDFNNEADTPDNFQSRRPNTSFCFLDIRSPGLGDTAMYLCATSMNLRDTQYFGPGTRLTVL.

The chain links TRBV30 to TRBJ1-3; tentatively, D is TRBD1 (5 bases). Germline V CDR1 and CDR2: GTSNPN, SVGIG (reference sequence). The CDR3 is 13 amino acids. V was cut by 2 bases and J by 6 bases, with 11 bases left in between. The CDR3 DNA reads as TGTGCCTGGAGTCCGGGGACGGAAAACACCATATATTTT. As protein: CAWSPGTENTIYF.

The chain carries TRBV15 and TRBJ2-5, with D possibly matching TRBD2 (6 bases). Germline values: CDR1 LNHNV, CDR2 YYDKDF (reference sequence). The CDR3 runs 14 residues. V gave up 5 bases and J gave up 2 bases, with 12 bases separating them. The CDR3 loop is CATSVGLLQETQYF. CDR3 sequence (DNA): TGTGCCACCAGCGTGGGACTTTTACAAGAGACCCAGTACTTC.

Here the CDR3 reads CATSRDPPRGDGYTF. Written as DNA, the CDR3 is TGTGCCACCAGCAGAGATCCCCCCAGGGGGGATGGCTACACCTTC. J is TRBJ1-2 and V is TRBV15, with 7 bases lining up with TRBD1. The CDR3 has 15 residues. After removal of 0 bases from V and 6 bases from J, the junction contained 7 bases not matched to a gene. CDR1 and CDR2 from the germline V gene are LNHNV and YYDKDF (reference sequence).

J is TRBJ2-2 and V is TRBV7-8; 12 bases align to TRBD2. Germline CDR1 and CDR2: SGHVS and FQNEAQ. With V trimmed by 1 base and J by 1 base, 4 bases remained unmatched. The CDR3 runs to 18 residues. CDR3 sequence: CASSLVRTSGKNTGELFF. Here the CDR3 DNA reads TGTGCCAGCAGCTTAGTAAGGACTAGCGGGAAGAACACCGGGGAGCTGTTTTTT. Variable domain in full (rest from reference TRBV7-8 and TRBJ2-2): GAGVSQSPRYKVAKRGQDVALRCDPISGHVSLFWYQQALGQGPEFLTYFQNEAQLDKSGLPSDRFFAERPEGSVSTLKIQRTQQEDSAVYLCASSLVRTSGKNTGELFFGEGSRLTVL.

The chain uses TRBV6-6 and TRBJ2-7, with TRBD1 as a possible D gene (6 bases). The CDR3 covers 14 residues. Trimming left V 2 bases short and J 1 base short, with 9 bases between. CDR1 and CDR2 from the germline V gene are MNHNY and SVGAGI (reference sequence). DNA of the CDR3: TGTGCCAGCAGTTACAACAGGGCTTCCTACGAGCAGTACTTC. It yields the protein CASSYNRASYEQYF.

The chain links TRBV5-1 to TRBJ2-1; the match to TRBD2 covers 7 bases. The CDR3 runs to 14 residues. Germline lookup yields CDR1 SGHRS and CDR2 YFSETQ. The ends lost 3 bases at V and 3 bases at J; junction bases unmatched: 3. The CDR3 DNA sequence: TGCGCCAGCAGCTCGGCGGGAGTCTACAATGAGCAGTTCTTC. This gives the protein CASSSAGVYNEQFF.

The rearrangement links TRBV7-2 to TRBJ1-2; D may be TRBD1 (5 bases). V dropped 3 bases and J dropped 0 bases, with 8 bases sitting between them. From germline, CDR1 is SGHTA and CDR2 FQGNSA. This CDR3 contains 14 residues. CDR3 in amino acids: CASSLGPTNYGYTF. The CDR3, as DNA: TGTGCCAGCAGCTTGGGACCCACTAACTATGGCTACACCTTC.

The rearrangement links TRBV7-8 to TRBJ1-3; unclear D gene. V lost 5 bases, J lost 0 bases, and 5 bases lay in between. Germline CDR1 and CDR2: SGHVS and FQNEAQ. This CDR3 is 13 amino acids long. The CDR3 region is CASSGSSGNTIYF. In DNA form, the CDR3 reads TGTGCCAGCAGCGGGAGCTCTGGAAACACCATATATTTT. Variable domain in full (rest from reference TRBV7-8 and TRBJ1-3): GAGVSQSPRYKVAKRGQDVALRCDPISGHVSLFWYQQALGQGPEFLTYFQNEAQLDKSGLPSDRFFAERPEGSVSTLKIQRTQQEDSAVYLCASSGSSGNTIYFGEGSWLTVV.

The chain couples TRBV6-6 to TRBJ2-1; D call uncertain. Germline V gives CDR1 MNHNY, CDR2 SVGAGI (reference sequence). With 2 bases removed from V and 8 bases from J, the gap between germline ends came to 10 bases. This CDR3 is 13 amino acids long. The CDR3: CASSYPPVYEQFF. DNA of the CDR3: TGTGCCAGCAGTTACCCCCCGGTTTATGAGCAGTTCTTC.

In this sample, this clone turned up once. This chain links TRBV30 with TRBJ1-5; no clear D gene. Per the germline V gene, CDR1 is GTSNPN and CDR2 is SVGIG (reference sequence). This CDR3 has 13 residues. V gave up 4 bases and J gave up 0 bases, with 7 bases separating them. CDR3 in amino acids: CAWTVDSNQPQHF. CDR3 sequence (DNA): TGTGCCTGGACGGTGGATAGCAATCAGCCCCAGCATTTT.

V is TRBV7-6 and J is TRBJ2-7, with D tentatively TRBD1 (5 bases). V gave up 1 base and J gave up 6 bases, with 13 bases separating them. Looked up from germline, CDR1 is SGHVS and CDR2 is FNYEAQ. The CDR3 totals 14 residues. The CDR3 spells CASSLGVGTGEQYF. For the CDR3, the DNA is TGTGCCAGCAGCTTAGGGGTGGGTACAGGCGAGCAGTACTTC. The complete variable domain, with remaining parts taken from reference TRBV7-6 and TRBJ2-7, reads GAGVSQSPRYKVTKRGQDVALRCDPISGHVSLYWYRQALGQGPEFLTYFNYEAQQDKSGLPNDRFSAERPEGSISTLTIQRTEQRDSAMYRCASSLGVGTGEQYFGPGTRLTVT.

The chain has TRBV12-5 and TRBJ2-7; 15 bases line up with TRBD2. V dropped 3 bases and J dropped 4; count of bases not matched to a gene: 13. CDR3 length: 19 amino acids. Germline CDR1 reads LGHNT; CDR2 reads FRNRAP. The CDR3 region has the DNA TGTGCTAGTGGTTTCGGCCCCGGCGGACTAGCGGGGGGGCTGTACGAGCAGTACTTC. It encodes CASGFGPGGLAGGLYEQYF. The variable domain in full, completed from reference TRBV12-5 and TRBJ2-7, reads DARVTQTPRHKVTEMGQEVTMRCQPILGHNTVFWYRQTMMQGLELLAYFRNRAPLDDSGMPKDRFSAEMPDATLATLKIQPSEPRDSAVYFCASGFGPGGLAGGLYEQYFGPGTRLTVT.

In DNA form, the CDR3 reads TGTGCCAGCACCGGGGCAGGGAAAAATTCACCCCTCCACTTT. Its translation is CASTGAGKNSPLHF. The chain links TRBV6-5 to TRBJ1-6; a possible D gene is TRBD1 (5 bases). V dropped 7 bases and J dropped 7 bases, with 14 bases sitting between them. In germline, CDR1 is MNHEY, CDR2 SVGAGI. The CDR3 runs to 14 residues.

The V call is TRBV7-2, the J call TRBJ1-5, with D possibly matching TRBD1 (5 bases). The germline CDR1 and CDR2 sequences are SGHTA and FQGNSA. The CDR3 extends over 13 amino acids. V shed 2 bases and J shed 15 bases, with 17 bases lying between them. CDR3 DNA: TGTGCCAGCAGCTTAACCCTCCGGGACCCTCCGCATTTT. Translated: CASSLTLRDPPHF.

This clone was counted ten times or more. The genes are TRBV28 and TRBJ1-5, with 7 bases matching TRBD1. Germline V gives CDR1 MDHEN, CDR2 SYDVKM. The CDR3 totals 16 residues. Trimming removed 6 bases from V and 6 bases from J; junction bases left unmatched: 14. CDR3 DNA: TGTGCCAGCAGCCTTTCGCCGGGACAGTTGACTCAGCCCCAGCATTTT. As protein: CASSLSPGQLTQPQHF.

The V gene is TRBV11-2, the J gene TRBJ2-7; tentatively, D is TRBD1 (6 bases). Germline loops: CDR1 SGHAT, CDR2 FQNNGV. V was cut by 5 bases and J by 8 bases, with 19 bases left in between. The CDR3 sequence is 14 residues long. The CDR3 nucleotides read TGTGCCAGCAGCCCACTCCTACAGGGTTACAAGCAGTACTTC. This encodes CASSPLLQGYKQYF. Filled out from reference TRBV11-2 and TRBJ2-7, the complete variable domain reads EAGVAQSPRYKIIEKRQSVAFWCNPISGHATLYWYQQILGQGPKLLIQFQNNGVVDDSQLPKDRFSAERLKGVDSTLKIQPAKLEDSAVYLCASSPLLQGYKQYFGPGTRLTVT.